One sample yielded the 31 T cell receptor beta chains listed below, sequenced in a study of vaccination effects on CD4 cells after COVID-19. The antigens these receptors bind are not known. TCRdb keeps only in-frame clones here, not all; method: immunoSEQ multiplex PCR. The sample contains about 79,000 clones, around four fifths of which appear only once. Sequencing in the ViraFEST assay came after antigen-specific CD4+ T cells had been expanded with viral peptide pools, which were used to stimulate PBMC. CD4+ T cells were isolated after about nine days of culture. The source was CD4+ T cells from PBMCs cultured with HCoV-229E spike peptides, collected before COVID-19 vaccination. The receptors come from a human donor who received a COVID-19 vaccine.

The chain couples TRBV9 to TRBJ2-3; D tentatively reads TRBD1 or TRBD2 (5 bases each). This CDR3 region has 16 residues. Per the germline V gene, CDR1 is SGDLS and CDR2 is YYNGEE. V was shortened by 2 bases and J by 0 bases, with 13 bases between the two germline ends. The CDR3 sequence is CASSVGTDDSTDTQYF. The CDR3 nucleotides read TGTGCCAGCAGCGTGGGGACGGACGACAGCACAGATACGCAGTATTTT.

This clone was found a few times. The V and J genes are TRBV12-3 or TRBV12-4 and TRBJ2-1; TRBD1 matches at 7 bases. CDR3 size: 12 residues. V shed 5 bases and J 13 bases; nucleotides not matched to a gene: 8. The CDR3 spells CASSTTGPGQFF. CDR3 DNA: TGTGCCAGCAGTACGACAGGGCCTGGCCAGTTCTTC.

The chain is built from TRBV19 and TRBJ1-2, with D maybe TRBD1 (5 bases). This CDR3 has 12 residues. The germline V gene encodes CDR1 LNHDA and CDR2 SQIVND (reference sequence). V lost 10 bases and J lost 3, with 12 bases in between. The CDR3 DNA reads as TGTGCCACTGGACCCAGGGACTATGGCTACACCTTC. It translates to CATGPRDYGYTF.

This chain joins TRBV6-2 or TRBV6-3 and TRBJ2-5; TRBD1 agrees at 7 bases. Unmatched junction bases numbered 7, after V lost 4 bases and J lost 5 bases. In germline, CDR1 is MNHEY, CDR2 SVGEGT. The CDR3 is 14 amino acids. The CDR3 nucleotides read TGTGCCAGCAGTTCTGTACAGGGGCGGGAGACCCAGTACTTC. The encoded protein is CASSSVQGRETQYF.

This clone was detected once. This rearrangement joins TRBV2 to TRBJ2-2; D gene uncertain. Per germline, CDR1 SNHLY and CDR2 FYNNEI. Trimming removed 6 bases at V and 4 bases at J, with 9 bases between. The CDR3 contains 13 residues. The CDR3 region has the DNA TGTGCCAGCAGATTTGACCGCACCGGGGAGCTGTTTTTT. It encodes CASRFDRTGELFF.

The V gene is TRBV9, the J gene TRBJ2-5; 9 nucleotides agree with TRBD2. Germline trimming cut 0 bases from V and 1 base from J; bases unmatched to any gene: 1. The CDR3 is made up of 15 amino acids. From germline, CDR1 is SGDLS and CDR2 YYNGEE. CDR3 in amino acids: CASSVASGAQETQYF. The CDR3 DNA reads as TGTGCCAGCAGCGTAGCTAGCGGGGCCCAAGAGACCCAGTACTTC.

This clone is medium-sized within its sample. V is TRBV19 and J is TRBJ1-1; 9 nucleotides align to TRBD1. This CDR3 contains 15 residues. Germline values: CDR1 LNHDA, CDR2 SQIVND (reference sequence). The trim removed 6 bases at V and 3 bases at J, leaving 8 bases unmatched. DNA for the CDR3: TGTGCCAGTAGCACAGGGGGCGTGATGTACACTGAAGCTTTCTTT. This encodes CASSTGGVMYTEAFF.

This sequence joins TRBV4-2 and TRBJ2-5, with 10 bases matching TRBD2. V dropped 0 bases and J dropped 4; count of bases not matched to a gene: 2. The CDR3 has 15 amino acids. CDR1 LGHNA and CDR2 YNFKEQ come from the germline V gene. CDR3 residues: CASSQEAGGGETQYF. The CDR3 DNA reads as TGTGCCAGCAGCCAAGAAGCGGGGGGGGGAGAGACCCAGTACTTC.

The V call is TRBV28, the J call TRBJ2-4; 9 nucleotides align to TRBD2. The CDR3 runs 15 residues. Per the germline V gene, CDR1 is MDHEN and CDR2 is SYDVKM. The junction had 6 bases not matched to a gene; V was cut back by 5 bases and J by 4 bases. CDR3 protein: CASSTAGGLKNIQYF. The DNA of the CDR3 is TGTGCCAGCAGTACAGCGGGGGGACTGAAAAACATTCAGTACTTC. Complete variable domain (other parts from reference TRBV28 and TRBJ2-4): DVKVTQSSRYLVKRTGEKVFLECVQDMDHENMFWYRQDPGLGLRLIYFSYDVKMKEKGDIPEGYSVSREKKERFSLILESASTNQTSMYLCASSTAGGLKNIQYFGAGTRLSVL.

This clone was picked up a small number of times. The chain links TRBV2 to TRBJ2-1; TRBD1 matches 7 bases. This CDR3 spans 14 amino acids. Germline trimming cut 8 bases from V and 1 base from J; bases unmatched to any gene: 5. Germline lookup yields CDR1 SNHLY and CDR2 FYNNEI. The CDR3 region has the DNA TGTGCCAGCGGAAGGGACAGTTCCTACAATGAGCAGTTCTTC. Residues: CASGRDSSYNEQFF.

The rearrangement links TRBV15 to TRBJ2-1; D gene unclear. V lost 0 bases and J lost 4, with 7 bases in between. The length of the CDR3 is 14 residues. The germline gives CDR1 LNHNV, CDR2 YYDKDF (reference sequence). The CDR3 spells CATSRDLIYNEQFF. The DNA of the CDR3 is TGTGCCACCAGCAGAGATTTGATTTACAATGAGCAGTTCTTC.

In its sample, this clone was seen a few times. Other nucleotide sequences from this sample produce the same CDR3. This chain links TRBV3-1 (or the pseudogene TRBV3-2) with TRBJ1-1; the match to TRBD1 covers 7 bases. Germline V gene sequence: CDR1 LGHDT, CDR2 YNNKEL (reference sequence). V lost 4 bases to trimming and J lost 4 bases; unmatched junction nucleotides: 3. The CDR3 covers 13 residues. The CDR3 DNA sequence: TGTGCCAGCAGCCGTGACAGGGCCACTGAAGCTTTCTTT. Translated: CASSRDRATEAFF.

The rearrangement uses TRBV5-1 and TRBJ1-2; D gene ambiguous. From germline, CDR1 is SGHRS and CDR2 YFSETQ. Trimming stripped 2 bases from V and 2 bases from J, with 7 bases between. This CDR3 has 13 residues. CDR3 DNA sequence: TGCGCCAGCAGCTTAACACAGAACTATGGCTACACCTTC. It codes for CASSLTQNYGYTF.

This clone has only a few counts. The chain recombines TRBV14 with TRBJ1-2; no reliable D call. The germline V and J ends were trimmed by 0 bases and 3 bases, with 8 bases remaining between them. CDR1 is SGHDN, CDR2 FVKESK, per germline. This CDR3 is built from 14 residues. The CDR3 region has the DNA TGTGCCAGCAGCCAAGAACCGGGCTACTATGGCTACACCTTC. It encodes CASSQEPGYYGYTF.

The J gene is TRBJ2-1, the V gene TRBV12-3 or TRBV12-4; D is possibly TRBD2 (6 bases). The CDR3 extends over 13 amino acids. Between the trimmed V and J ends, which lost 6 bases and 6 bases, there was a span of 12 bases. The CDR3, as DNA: TGTGCCAGCAGAACGGGGACTGGCAATGAGCAGTTCTTC. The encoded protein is CASRTGTGNEQFF.

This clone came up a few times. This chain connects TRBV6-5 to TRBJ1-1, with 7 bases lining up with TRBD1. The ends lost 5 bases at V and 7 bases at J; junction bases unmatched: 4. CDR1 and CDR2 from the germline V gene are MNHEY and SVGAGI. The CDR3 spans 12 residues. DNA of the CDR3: TGTGCCAGCAGTCAGACAGGGCGTGAAGCTTTCTTT. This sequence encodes CASSQTGREAFF.

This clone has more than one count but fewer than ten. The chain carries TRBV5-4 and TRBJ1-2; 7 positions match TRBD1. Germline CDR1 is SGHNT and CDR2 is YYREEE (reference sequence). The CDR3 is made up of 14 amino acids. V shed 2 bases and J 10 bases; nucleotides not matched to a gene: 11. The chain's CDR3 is CASSLPGQNFVYTF. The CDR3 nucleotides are TGTGCCAGCAGCTTACCGGGACAGAATTTCGTCTACACCTTC.

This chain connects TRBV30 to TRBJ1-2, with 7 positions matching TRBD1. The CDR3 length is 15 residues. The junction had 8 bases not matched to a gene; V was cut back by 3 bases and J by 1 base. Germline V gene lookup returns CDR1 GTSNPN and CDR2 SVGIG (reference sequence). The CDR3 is CAWSPQAGGNYGYTF. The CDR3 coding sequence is TGTGCCTGGAGCCCCCAGGCAGGGGGTAACTATGGCTACACCTTC.

Written as DNA, the CDR3 is TGTGCCAGCAGCAGACGGACAGGGCGAGGAAGCAATCAGCCCCAGCATTTT. This encodes CASSRRTGRGSNQPQHF. The chain couples TRBV5-8 to TRBJ1-5, with 8 bases lining up with TRBD1. The CDR3 is 17 residues long. CDR1 and CDR2 (germline): SGHTS, YDEGEE. The V and J ends lost 4 bases and 1 base, in that order; junction bases with no gene match: 10.

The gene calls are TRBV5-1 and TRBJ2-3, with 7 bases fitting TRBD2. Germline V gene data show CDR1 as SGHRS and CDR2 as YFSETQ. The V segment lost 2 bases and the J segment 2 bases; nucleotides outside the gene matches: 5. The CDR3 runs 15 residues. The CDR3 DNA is TGCGCCAGCAGCTTTCGGGGGGACCACACAGATACGCAGTATTTT. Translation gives CASSFRGDHTDTQYF.

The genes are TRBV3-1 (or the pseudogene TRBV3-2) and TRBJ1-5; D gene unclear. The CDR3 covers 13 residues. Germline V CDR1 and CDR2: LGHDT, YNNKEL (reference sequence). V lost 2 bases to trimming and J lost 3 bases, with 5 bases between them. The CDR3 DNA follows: TGTGCCAGCAGCCAAAACCCCAATCAGCCCCAGCATTTT. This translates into CASSQNPNQPQHF.

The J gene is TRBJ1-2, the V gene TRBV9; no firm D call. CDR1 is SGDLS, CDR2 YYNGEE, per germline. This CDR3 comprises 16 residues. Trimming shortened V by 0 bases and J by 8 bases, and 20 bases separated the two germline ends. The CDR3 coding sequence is TGTGCCAGCAGCGTAGGTGGAATTGGCGGATCCTTGGGCTACACCTTC. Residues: CASSVGGIGGSLGYTF.

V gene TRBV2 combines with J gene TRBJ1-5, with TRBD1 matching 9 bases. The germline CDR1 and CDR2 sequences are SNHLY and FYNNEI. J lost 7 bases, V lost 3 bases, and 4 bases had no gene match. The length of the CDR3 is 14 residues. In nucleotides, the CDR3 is TGTGCCAGCAGTGATTCGACAGGGGGACAGCCCCAGCATTTT. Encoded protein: CASSDSTGGQPQHF.

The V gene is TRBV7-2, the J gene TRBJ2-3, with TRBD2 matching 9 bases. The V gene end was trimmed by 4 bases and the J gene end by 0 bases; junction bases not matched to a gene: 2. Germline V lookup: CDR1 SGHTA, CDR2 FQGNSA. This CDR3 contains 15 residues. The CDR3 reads CASSSLAGSTDTQYF. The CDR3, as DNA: TGTGCCAGCAGCTCCCTAGCGGGAAGCACAGATACGCAGTATTTT. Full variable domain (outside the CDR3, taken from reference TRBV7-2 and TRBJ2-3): GAGVSQSPSNKVTEKGKDVELRCDPISGHTALYWYRQSLGQGLEFLIYFQGNSAPDKSGLPSDRFSAERTGGSVSTLTIQRTQQEDSAVYLCASSSLAGSTDTQYFGPGTRLTVL.

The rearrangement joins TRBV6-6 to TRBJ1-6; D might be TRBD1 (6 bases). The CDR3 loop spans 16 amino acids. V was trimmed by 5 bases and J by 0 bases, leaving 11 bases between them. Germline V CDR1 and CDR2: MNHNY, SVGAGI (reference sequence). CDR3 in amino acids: CASSATGSSYNSPLHF. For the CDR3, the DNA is TGTGCCAGCAGTGCCACAGGGAGCTCCTATAATTCACCCCTCCACTTT.

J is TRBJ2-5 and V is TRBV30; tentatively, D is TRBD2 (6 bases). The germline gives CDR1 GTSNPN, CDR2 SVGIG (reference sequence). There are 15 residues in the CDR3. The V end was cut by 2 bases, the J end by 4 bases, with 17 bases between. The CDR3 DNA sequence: TGTGCCTGGAGTAGGGCGGGACGGTTAGGAGAGACCCAGTACTTC. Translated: CAWSRAGRLGETQYF.

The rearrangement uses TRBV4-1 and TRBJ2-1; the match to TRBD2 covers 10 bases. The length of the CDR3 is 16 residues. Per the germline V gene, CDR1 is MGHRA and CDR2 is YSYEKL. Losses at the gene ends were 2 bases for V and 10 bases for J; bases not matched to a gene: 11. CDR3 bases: TGCGCCAGCAGCCAATACGAAGCGGGGGGGCCCGGGGAGCAGTTCTTC. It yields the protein CASSQYEAGGPGEQFF.

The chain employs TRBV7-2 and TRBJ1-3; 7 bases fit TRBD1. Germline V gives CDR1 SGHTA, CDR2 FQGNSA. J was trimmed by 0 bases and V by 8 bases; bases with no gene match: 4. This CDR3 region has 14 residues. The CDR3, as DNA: TGTGCCAGCGCCACAGGGGTCTCTGGAAACACCATATATTTT. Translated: CASATGVSGNTIYF.

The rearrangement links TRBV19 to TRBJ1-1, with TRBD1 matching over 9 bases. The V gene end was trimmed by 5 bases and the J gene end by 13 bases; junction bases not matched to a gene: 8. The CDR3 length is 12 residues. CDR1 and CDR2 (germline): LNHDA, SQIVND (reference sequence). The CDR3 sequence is CASSYRGRDVFF. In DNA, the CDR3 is TGTGCCAGTAGTTACAGGGGGCGAGATGTTTTCTTT.

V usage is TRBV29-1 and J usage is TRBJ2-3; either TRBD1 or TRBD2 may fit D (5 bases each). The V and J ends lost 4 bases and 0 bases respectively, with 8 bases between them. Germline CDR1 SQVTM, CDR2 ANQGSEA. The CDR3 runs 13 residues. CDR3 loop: CSVVGPSTDTQYF. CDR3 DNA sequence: TGCAGCGTTGTGGGACCTAGCACAGATACGCAGTATTTT.

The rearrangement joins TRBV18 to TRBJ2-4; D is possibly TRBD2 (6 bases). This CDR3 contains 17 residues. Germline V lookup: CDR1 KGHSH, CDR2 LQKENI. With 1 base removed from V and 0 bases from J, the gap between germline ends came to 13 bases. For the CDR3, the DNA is TGTGCCAGCTCACCACGAGGGCAGGGACTAGCCAAAAACATTCAGTACTTC. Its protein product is CASSPRGQGLAKNIQYF.